Listed below are T cell receptor beta chains from one sample, sequenced in a study of blood T cell repertoires in COVID-19. Profiled with immunoSEQ multiplex PCR; TCRdb holds only in-frame clones, not every one. The sample holds 200,000 to 300,000 clones; about 87% are singletons and the top ten take approximately 3.8%. Input material: peripheral blood. Source of these receptors: a man aged 55-75 years who had recovered from COVID-19. Each CDR3 is given with its conserved first and last residue. Each record gives: J gene, D gene, V gene, clone size, CDR3 DNA, CDR3 protein. The D gene is left open where the match is weak. Size is stated for part of the rows, as once, few or many counts, or as a class when the clone is expanded.

TRBJ2-2 | TRBD2 | TRBV9 | . | TGTGCCAGCACTCTGTCTAGCGGGGGCACCGGGGAGCTGTTTTTT | CASTLSSGGTGELFF
TRBJ2-2 | TRBD2 | TRBV4-2 | . | TGTGCCAGCAGCCTCCAGGGGATAGCGGGGGCAGAGGACGGGGAGCTGTTTTTT | CASSLQGIAGAEDGELFF
TRBJ1-1 | . | TRBV6-6 | once | TGTGCCAGCTTCCGGGACACCTACACTGAAGCTTTCTTT | CASFRDTYTEAFF
TRBJ1-5 | TRBD1 | TRBV3-1/TRBV3-2 | few | TGTGCCAGCAGCCAAGATTCCGGCAGGGGGCTGCCCCAGCATTTT | CASSQDSGRGLPQHF
TRBJ1-2 | TRBD1 | TRBV5-4 | . | TGTGCCAGCAGACCGACAGGGGCCCAACGAGGGGACTACACCTTC | CASRPTGAQRGDYTF
TRBJ2-5 | . | TRBV4-1 | . | TGCGCCAGCAGCCACCTCGCGCGGCAAGAGACCCAGTACTTC | CASSHLARQETQYF
TRBJ1-1 | . | TRBV7-3 | . | TGTGCCAGCAGCTTAAGCGGGTTGGCTGAAGCTTTCTTT | CASSLSGLAEAFF
TRBJ1-2 | . | TRBV12-3/TRBV12-4 | . | TGTGCCAGCACTTTAACCGTAAGCGGTGGCTACACCTTC | CASTLTVSGGYTF
TRBJ2-5 | TRBD1 | TRBV5-5 | once | TGTGCCAGCAGCAGCCTGGGACAGTGGGAGACCCAGTACTTC | CASSSLGQWETQYF
TRBJ1-5 | . | TRBV19 | . | TGTGCCAGTAGTATAGTTCAGGGGAATCAGCCCCAGCATTTT | CASSIVQGNQPQHF
TRBJ1-1 | TRBD1 | TRBV7-2 | . | TGTGCCAGCAGCTCTAGGACAGGGGGTTCAGAAGCTTTCTTT | CASSSRTGGSEAFF
TRBJ2-1 | TRBD2 | TRBV4-1 | . | TGCGCCAGCAGCCACCCTACTAGCGGGGGGGCCGGCAATGAGCAGTTCTTC | CASSHPTSGGAGNEQFF
TRBJ1-1 | TRBD1 | TRBV6-1 | . | TGTGCCAGCAGTGAAACAGGGGGAGTGGCTGAAGCTTTCTTT | CASSETGGVAEAFF
TRBJ1-2 | . | TRBV10-3 | . | TGTGCCATCAGTGAACACGAACGGGAGGATTTTAACTATGGCTACACCTTC | CAISEHEREDFNYGYTF
TRBJ2-3 | TRBD1 | TRBV27 | . | TGTGCCAGCAACCTCCTACTCTGGGACAGGCTCACAGATACGCAGTATTTT | CASNLLLWDRLTDTQYF
TRBJ2-2 | . | TRBV5-1 | . | TGCGCCAGCGCCGGAAGAGGGAACACCGGGGAGCTGTTTTTT | CASAGRGNTGELFF
TRBJ2-7 | . | TRBV5-6 | . | TGTGCCAGCAGCTTAATGATGACATACCCCTACGAGCAGTACTTC | CASSLMMTYPYEQYF
TRBJ1-3 | . | TRBV19 | . | TGTGCCAGTAGTATGGCGACAGGAGCTGGAAACACCATATATTTT | CASSMATGAGNTIYF
TRBJ1-1 | TRBD1 | TRBV25-1 | . | TGTGCCAGCAGTCCCCCCGGGACAGGGGCGGGCACTGAAGCTTTCTTT | CASSPPGTGAGTEAFF
TRBJ1-2 | . | TRBV5-1 | . | TGCGCCAGCAGCTTGGCCAGCAGGGGTAATGGCTACACCTTC | CASSLASRGNGYTF
TRBJ2-2 | . | TRBV27 | . | TGTGCCAGCCGGACGGGGGTGAACACCGGGGAGCTGTTTTTT | CASRTGVNTGELFF
TRBJ1-2 | . | TRBV13 | few | TGTGCCAGCAGCTTAGAAGGTGGGGAGGGCTACACCTTC | CASSLEGGEGYTF
TRBJ1-1 | . | TRBV10-3 | . | TGTGCCATCAGTGAGTCGCAAGGGGGGAACACTGAAGCTTTCTTT | CAISESQGGNTEAFF
TRBJ1-1 | . | TRBV4-2 | few | TGTGCCAGCAGCCAAGAGGGAGTCACTGAAGCTTTCTTT | CASSQEGVTEAFF
TRBJ2-3 | TRBD2 | TRBV7-6 | . | TGTGCCAGCAGCGCCACCGGGCCTAGCGGTTATTTGCTAGATACGCAGTATTTT | CASSATGPSGYLLDTQYF
TRBJ2-7 | . | TRBV5-1 | . | TGCGCCAGCAGCGAGCAGGGGCCTCCTGGCTACGAGCAGTACTTC | CASSEQGPPGYEQYF
TRBJ2-2 | TRBD2 | TRBV6-5 | . | TGTGCCAGCACTGGCGGGGGGAACACCGGGGAGCTGTTTTTT | CASTGGGNTGELFF
TRBJ1-1 | . | TRBV4-1 | . | TGCGCCAGCAGCCTCAGGGGTGACACTGAAGCTTTCTTT | CASSLRGDTEAFF
TRBJ1-1 | . | TRBV2 | . | TGTGCCAGCATGGGCGGGATGAACACTGAAGCTTTCTTT | CASMGGMNTEAFF
TRBJ2-3 | TRBD2 | TRBV30 | . | TGTGCCTGGAGTCAAGGACTAGCGGGAGGCACAGATACGCAGTATTTT | CAWSQGLAGGTDTQYF
TRBJ1-2 | TRBD1 | TRBV12-5 | . | TGTGCTAGTGGTTTGTCAAACCCCCGGGACAGGGGGGGCGGCTACACCTTC | CASGLSNPRDRGGGYTF
TRBJ1-5 | . | TRBV27 | . | TGTGCCAGCAGTTTATCGGGACTTGGCAATCAGCCCCAGCATTTT | CASSLSGLGNQPQHF
TRBJ2-2 | . | TRBV9 | . | TGTGCCAGCAGCGTAGCTAGAGGGACCGGGGAGCTGTTTTTT | CASSVARGTGELFF
TRBJ2-3 | . | TRBV3-1/TRBV3-2 | . | TGTGCCAGCAGCCCAAGATGGTCGTCTAGCGGCACAGATACGCAGTATTTT | CASSPRWSSSGTDTQYF
TRBJ2-7 | TRBD2 | TRBV11-1 | . | TGTGCCAGCAGCAGTGCTGCGGGGGGTTATTCCTACGAGCAGTACTTC | CASSSAAGGYSYEQYF
TRBJ2-7 | . | TRBV5-1 | . | TGCGCCAGCAGCACCGACAGGCTCGAGCAGTACTTC | CASSTDRLEQYF
TRBJ1-2 | TRBD1 | TRBV6-6 | . | TGTGCCAGCAGTTCAACGACAGGGTTAAACTATGGCTACACCTTC | CASSSTTGLNYGYTF
TRBJ2-7 | TRBD1 | TRBV10-3 | few | TGTGCCATCGCACAGGGGGTTGATAACGAGCAGTACTTC | CAIAQGVDNEQYF
TRBJ1-6 | . | TRBV2 | . | TGTGCCAGCAGTGGACGGACTTTCCCCCTTACCCTCCACTTT | CASSGRTFPLTLHF
TRBJ1-2 | TRBD1 | TRBV11-2 | few | TGTGCCAGCAGCTGGGCCGGGACAGGGGCCTATGGCTACACCTTC | CASSWAGTGAYGYTF
TRBJ2-3 | TRBD1 | TRBV5-1 | . | TGCGCCAGCAGCATTGACAGGGTCGCAGATACGCAGTATTTT | CASSIDRVADTQYF
TRBJ2-2 | TRBD1 | TRBV27 | few | TGTGCCAGCAGGTCCCGCGGGACAGGTGAGGCCGGGGAGCTGTTTTTT | CASRSRGTGEAGELFF
TRBJ1-2 | . | TRBV29-1 | once | TGCAGCGTTACCGCAGAGGACTATGGCTACACCTTC | CSVTAEDYGYTF
TRBJ1-6 | . | TRBV6-4 | . | TGTGCCAGCAGTGGCGGAGGACCCCTCCACTTT | CASSGGGPLHF
TRBJ1-6 | . | TRBV5-1 | . | TGCGCCAGCAGCCTTGGACAGCCGTATAATTCACCCCTCCACTTT | CASSLGQPYNSPLHF
TRBJ1-1 | TRBD1 | TRBV11-2 | . | TGTGCCAGCAGCCCACAGACAGGGGGCCGCACTGAAGCTTTCTTT | CASSPQTGGRTEAFF
TRBJ2-2 | TRBD1 | TRBV11-3 | . | TGTGCCAGCAGCCCCGCGGGACAGGGGGCGAGTGGGGAGCTGTTTTTT | CASSPAGQGASGELFF
TRBJ2-3 | TRBD2 | TRBV5-1 | . | TGCGCCAGCAGCGTGACTAGCGGGGGGGTCTTAGGCACAGATACGCAGTATTTT | CASSVTSGGVLGTDTQYF
TRBJ2-3 | TRBD2 | TRBV7-2 | . | TGTGCCAGCAGCCGCGGACTAGCGGGGGACGGAGCGCAGTATTTT | CASSRGLAGDGAQYF
TRBJ2-5 | . | TRBV3-1/TRBV3-2 | . | TGTGCCAGCAGCCAAGATTGGGTGGACTCGGTCGAACAAGAGACCCAGTACTTC | CASSQDWVDSVEQETQYF
TRBJ1-1 | . | TRBV6-5 | . | TGTTTTGCGGCCGGCGCAATGAACACTGAAGCTTTCTTT | CFAAGAMNTEAFF
TRBJ2-1 | . | TRBV14 | . | TGTGCCAGCAGCCAAGCTGGACTCGGGGAGCAGTTCTTC | CASSQAGLGEQFF
TRBJ1-1 | . | TRBV19 | few | TGTGCCAGTAGTATCTGGGGGCGCGATACTGAAGCTTTCTTT | CASSIWGRDTEAFF
TRBJ2-5 | TRBD2 | TRBV5-4 | . | TGTGCCAGCAGCCCGGGGGGGCTGTTAGAGACCCAGTACTTC | CASSPGGLLETQYF
TRBJ2-1 | TRBD1 | TRBV19 | . | TGTGCCAGTAGTAAGGGACAGGGACTCTACAATGAGCAGTTCTTC | CASSKGQGLYNEQFF
TRBJ2-3 | TRBD2 | TRBV9 | . | TGTGCCAGCAGCGTAGGGCCTAGCGGGGGGTCAGATACGCAGTATTTT | CASSVGPSGGSDTQYF
TRBJ2-7 | TRBD1 | TRBV9 | few | TGTGCCAGCAGCGTAGCGGGACAGGGGCGCTCCTACGAGCAGTACTTC | CASSVAGQGRSYEQYF
TRBJ2-7 | TRBD1 | TRBV5-1 | . | TGCGCCAGCAGCTTGCCCGGGACAGGGAGGAACGAGCAGTACTTC | CASSLPGTGRNEQYF
TRBJ2-7 | TRBD2 | TRBV6-5 | . | TGTGCCAGCAGCACTAGCGGGGGTTATTACGAGCAGTACTTC | CASSTSGGYYEQYF
TRBJ1-6 | . | TRBV7-9 | . | TGTGCCAGCAGCTTATGGACGGGTTTAGGGGAACCCCTCCACTTT | CASSLWTGLGEPLHF